This TCR beta chain was found in a study of cytomegalovirus exposure and HLA in healthy donors. Findings and caveats of the study: CMV antigen specificity was confirmed in vitro for a few CMV-associated chains. For most TCR sequences rarity was the rule, although some public TCRs occurred in many donors.

Concerning this clone itself: No antigen is known for it.

CDR3 size: 12 residues. Germline CDR1 is LNHNV and CDR2 is YYDKDF (reference sequence). V was clipped by 5 bases and J by 14 bases, with 13 bases between them. This table comes from immunoSEQ multiplex PCR, and its TCRdb copy is limited to in-frame clones, with some not included. The profile shows 50,000 or so clones, approximately 89% of them singletons. Sequenced: PBMCs. The chain employs TRBV15 and TRBJ1-6; the D is unclear. This receptor was taken from a woman between 18 and 29 years old in good health and CMV-seropositive. CDR3 coding DNA: TGTGCCACCAGCCTACCCCTTAATTCCCTCCACTTT. Translating gives CATSLPLNSLHF.